The 15 T cell receptor beta chains below all came from one sample that was sequenced in a study of T-cell reconstitution after alpha-beta-depleted transplantation in children. Preparing the TCRbeta library involved the use of unique molecular identifiers. TCRdb reprocessed the PCR reads with MiXCR, giving one entry per CDR3 protein. The profile shows 84,000 or so distinct CDR3 sequences, less than 20% of them singletons. The source was PBMCs, mostly from graft donor cells, collected 180 days after TCRalphabeta/CD19-depleted stem cell transplant. The receptors were sampled from a male patient under 10 years old who had a stem cell transplant for acute lymphoblastic leukemia, so the T cells may come from the graft donor.

The chain joins TRBV11-2 to TRBJ2-1, with TRBD2 identical over 13 bases. V dropped 1 base and J dropped 4; count of bases not matched to a gene: 10. The CDR3 is made up of 19 amino acids. The V gene's germline CDR1 is SGHAT and CDR2 FQNNGV. The CDR3 region has the DNA TGTGCCAGCAGCTTAGGGGGACTAGCGGGGTTATCGGGGTACAATGAGCAGTTCTTC. Translated: CASSLGGLAGLSGYNEQFF.

The genes are TRBV3-1 and TRBJ2-6; D gene unclear. V was pared by 3 bases and J by 2 bases, with 8 bases between. Germline V CDR1 and CDR2: LGHDT, YNNKEL (reference sequence). The CDR3 totals 15 residues. The DNA of the CDR3 is TGTGCCAGCAGCCAGGATGACCCTGGGGCCAACGTCCTGACTTTC. This encodes CASSQDDPGANVLTF.

This clonotype was counted ten times or more. The chain couples TRBV5-6 to TRBJ2-3, with D maybe TRBD2 (6 bases). Germline V gene sequence: CDR1 SGHDT, CDR2 YYEEEE. The CDR3 has 15 residues. V lost 4 bases and J lost 2, with 14 bases in between. CDR3 loop: CASSVRDFITDTQYF. DNA of the CDR3: TGTGCCAGCAGCGTCCGGGACTTCATCACAGATACGCAGTATTTT.

This clonotype was observed a few times. The chain uses TRBV12-3 or TRBV12-4 and TRBJ2-1; unclear D gene. V lost 3 bases and J 5 bases, leaving 2 bases between the germline ends. CDR3 length: 11 residues. Written as DNA, the CDR3 is TGTGCCAGCAGTTTGGACAATGAGCAGTTCTTC. This gives the protein CASSLDNEQFF.

The chain recombines TRBV20-1 with TRBJ2-7, with D unclear. Germline V gene sequence: CDR1 DFQATT, CDR2 SNEGSKA (reference sequence). V lost 3 bases to trimming and J lost 0 bases, with 9 bases between them. This CDR3 has 13 residues. This CDR3 reads CSASIPGSYEQYF. Written as DNA, the CDR3 is TGCAGTGCTAGCATCCCAGGCTCCTACGAGCAGTACTTC.

This clonotype was counted at least ten times. The chain employs TRBV9 and TRBJ2-1, with 9 bases lining up with TRBD2. The CDR3 consists of 15 residues. Per the germline V gene, CDR1 is SGDLS and CDR2 is YYNGEE. After removal of 4 bases from V and 4 bases from J, the junction contained 6 bases not matched to a gene. The CDR3 bases are TGTGCCAGCAGCTTTAGCGGGGGCCCGTACAATGAGCAGTTCTTC. Its protein product is CASSFSGGPYNEQFF.

The chain links TRBV7-2 to TRBJ1-5; no clear D gene. Trimming took off 0 bases at V and 5 bases at J, with 8 bases between the two ends. The CDR3 length is 14 residues. From germline, CDR1 is SGHTA and CDR2 FQGNSA. In DNA form, the CDR3 reads TGTGCCAGCAGCTTAGCCGAAACCCATCAGCCCCAGCATTTT. Translation: CASSLAETHQPQHF.

The chain is built from TRBV2 and TRBJ2-1; TRBD2 is a possible D gene (6 bases). CDR1 and CDR2 (germline): SNHLY, FYNNEI. The CDR3 has 19 residues. V lost 4 bases and J lost 0, with 22 bases in between. The CDR3 sequence is CASSGRGKILLSSYNEQFF. The DNA for the CDR3 is TGTGCCAGCAGTGGACGGGGGAAAATTCTCTTAAGCTCCTACAATGAGCAGTTCTTC.

This clonotype has a handful of counts. As DNA, the CDR3 is TGTGCCAGCAGTCTCCGGGATCCTCAAAGATGGAGCACTGAAGCTTTCTTT. Translation: CASSLRDPQRWSTEAFF. The chain joins TRBV12-3 or TRBV12-4 to TRBJ1-1; D is uncertain. CDR3 length: 17 amino acids. Trimming cost V 5 bases and J 4 bases, with 23 bases left between them.

This rearrangement joins TRBV5-4 to TRBJ2-2; perhaps D is TRBD1 or TRBD2 (7 bases each). Germline V gene lookup returns CDR1 SGHNT and CDR2 YYREEE (reference sequence). The V and J ends lost 4 bases and 4 bases respectively, with 17 bases between them. The CDR3 length is 16 residues. This CDR3 is CASSLPGGGLTGELFF. The CDR3 DNA sequence: TGTGCCAGCAGCCTCCCAGGGGGGGGTCTCACCGGGGAGCTGTTTTTT.

J is TRBJ2-1 and V is TRBV5-1; 9 positions match TRBD2. The CDR3 contains 21 residues. Germline V gene data show CDR1 as SGHRS and CDR2 as YFSETQ. Losses at the gene ends were 5 bases for V and 3 bases for J; bases not matched to a gene: 24. The CDR3 DNA sequence: TGCGCCAGCAGTTCATGGAGGTCTGATGGTCGGCGGGGGGGACTCTACAATGAGCAGTTCTTC. Residues: CASSSWRSDGRRGGLYNEQFF.

This clonotype was counted between two and nine times. The J gene is TRBJ2-6, the V gene TRBV6-5; D ambiguous. V lost 1 base and J lost 0, with 7 bases in between. The germline V gene encodes CDR1 MNHEY and CDR2 SVGAGI. There are 16 residues in the CDR3. The CDR3 reads CASSYYQLSGANVLTF. The CDR3, as DNA: TGTGCCAGCAGTTACTATCAGCTCTCTGGGGCCAACGTCCTGACTTTC.

The chain carries TRBV5-1 and TRBJ2-7; the match to TRBD1 covers 7 bases. V lost 0 bases and J lost 1; bases outside the gene matches: 4. The CDR3 consists of 15 residues. Per the germline V gene, CDR1 is SGHRS and CDR2 is YFSETQ. The CDR3 sequence is CASSLGGGQSYEQYF. The CDR3 nucleotides are TGCGCCAGCAGCTTGGGAGGGGGCCAGTCCTACGAGCAGTACTTC.

The chain carries TRBV7-2 and TRBJ1-1; D might be TRBD1 (6 bases). V was clipped by 2 bases and J by 5 bases, with 18 bases between them. CDR3 size: 16 residues. Germline CDR1 and CDR2: SGHTA and FQGNSA. CDR3 in amino acids: CASSLLDSAWSTEAFF. CDR3 nucleotides: TGTGCCAGCAGCTTACTGGACAGTGCGTGGTCGACTGAAGCTTTCTTT.

The chain links TRBV5-1 to TRBJ2-5; 9 bases fit TRBD2. The CDR3 contains 15 residues. J lost 5 bases, V lost 2 bases, and 7 bases had no gene match. The germline CDR1 and CDR2 sequences are SGHRS and YFSETQ. For the CDR3, the DNA is TGCGCCAGCAGCTTCAACGCGGGGGGGCAGGAGACCCAGTACTTC. Amino acid sequence: CASSFNAGGQETQYF.